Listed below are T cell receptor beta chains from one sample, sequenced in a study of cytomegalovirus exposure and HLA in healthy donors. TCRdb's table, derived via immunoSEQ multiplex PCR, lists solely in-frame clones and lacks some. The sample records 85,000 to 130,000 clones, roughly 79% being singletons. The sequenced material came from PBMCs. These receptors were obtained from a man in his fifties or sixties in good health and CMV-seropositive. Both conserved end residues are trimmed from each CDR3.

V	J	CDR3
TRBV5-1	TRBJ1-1	ASSIGQGHSEAF
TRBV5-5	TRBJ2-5	ASSRRTGGETQY
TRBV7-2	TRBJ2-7	ASSFDRGRPN
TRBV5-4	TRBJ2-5	ASSLGVSGGRQETQY
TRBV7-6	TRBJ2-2	ASSRLAGGNTGELF
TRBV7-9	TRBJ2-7	ASSPLGMEQY
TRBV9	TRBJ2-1	ASSVGQVSYNEQF
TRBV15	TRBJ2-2	ATSSPRGPGTGELF
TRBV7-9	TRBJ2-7	SSSLAQGGDEQY
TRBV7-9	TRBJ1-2	ASSPGRGGRDGYT
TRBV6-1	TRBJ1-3	ASSEAAYQGQGD
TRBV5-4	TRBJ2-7	ASRLTGGDEQY
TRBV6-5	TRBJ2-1	ASSPRLRANEQF
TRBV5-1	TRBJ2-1	ASSFPGSSYNEQF
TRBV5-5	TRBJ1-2	ASSLGMDRGHYGYT
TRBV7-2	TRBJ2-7	ASSLGGRGLYEQY
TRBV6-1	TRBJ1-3	ASSDRYSGNTIY
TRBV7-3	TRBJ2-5	ASSLHGGEGKTQY
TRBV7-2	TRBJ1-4	ASSLVGTGLQKLF
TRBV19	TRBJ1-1	ASSEGANTEAF
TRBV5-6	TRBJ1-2	ASSSGIGGYGYT
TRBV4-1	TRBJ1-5	ASSQAPLSGSNQPQH
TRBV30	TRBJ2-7	AWSLGGALYEQY
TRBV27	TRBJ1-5	ASSGLGGVPQH
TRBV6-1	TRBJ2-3	ASSEAGEADTQY
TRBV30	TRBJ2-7	AGIDRGEQY
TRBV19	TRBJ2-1	ASSMGVGGLGF
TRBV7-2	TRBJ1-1	ASSLARQNTEAF
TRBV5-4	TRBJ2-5	ASSLGTAQETQY
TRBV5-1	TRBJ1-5	ASSLEGGDQPQH
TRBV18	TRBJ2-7	ASSPRQGAPYEQY
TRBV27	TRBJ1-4	ASSFEGTGGQKLF
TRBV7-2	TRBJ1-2	ASSSDSANYGYT
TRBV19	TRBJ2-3	ASSRGQGTDTQY
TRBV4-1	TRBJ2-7	ASSHRDFDREQY
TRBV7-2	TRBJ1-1	ASLSGEGKTEAF
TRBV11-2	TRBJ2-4	ASSLSSAGGVNIQY
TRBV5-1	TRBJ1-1	ASIPGQGNTEAF
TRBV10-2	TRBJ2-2	ASIPGENTGGLF
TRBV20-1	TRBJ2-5	SARGGAAQY
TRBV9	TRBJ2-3	ASSVGTSGGSDTQY
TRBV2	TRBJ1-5	ASSAGTYDQH
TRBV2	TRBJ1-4	ASSEEQGRANEKLF
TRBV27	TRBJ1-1	ASSLQGLTEAF
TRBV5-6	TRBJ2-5	ASSFPGQRQETQY
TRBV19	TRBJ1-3	ASSIGQAGNTIY
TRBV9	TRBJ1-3	ASSSTGVGNTIY
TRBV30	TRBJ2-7	AWRGPGSEQY
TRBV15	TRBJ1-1	ATSRDRQYTEAF
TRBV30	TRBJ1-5	AWRRGGGQPQH
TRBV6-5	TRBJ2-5	ASSYTSGEETQY
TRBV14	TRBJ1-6	ASNRGNSPLH
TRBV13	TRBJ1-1	ASSLETNTEAF
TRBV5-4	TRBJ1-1	ASSVGGGTEAF
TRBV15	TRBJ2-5	ATRVGGVVQETQY